Each of the 2 T cell receptor beta chains below was sequenced from the same sample in a study of blood T cell repertoires in COVID-19. The method was immunoSEQ multiplex PCR; TCRdb's version includes in-frame clones alone and lacks a portion of them. The data contain under 200,000 clones, 89% of them singletons. The material sequenced was PBMCs or T cells enriched from blood (not recorded which). These receptors came from a woman younger than 35 who had recovered from COVID-19.

The table lists this clone with a count of one. The chain carries TRBV27 and TRBJ2-7, with 9 bases identical to TRBD1. The ends lost 5 bases at V and 2 bases at J; junction bases unmatched: 7. Germline-derived CDR1 and CDR2 are MNHEY and SMNVEV (reference sequence). This CDR3 spans 15 amino acids. Here the CDR3 DNA reads TGTGCCAGCAGTCGAGGGACAGGGAGTCCCTACGAGCAGTACTTC. Encoded protein: CASSRGTGSPYEQYF.

The chain uses TRBV19 and TRBJ2-7, with D possibly being TRBD2 (6 bases). Per the germline V gene, CDR1 is LNHDA and CDR2 is SQIVND (reference sequence). This CDR3 comprises 17 residues. The V end lost 5 bases, the J end lost 0 bases, and 20 bases lay between the germline ends. DNA for the CDR3: TGTGCCAGTAGTCGATGGTGGGGGGAACAGATCTCCTACGAGCAGTACTTC. This gives the protein CASSRWWGEQISYEQYF.